This T cell receptor (beta chain) was sequenced for a study of blood T cell repertoires in COVID-19 (dated by TCRdb to the early 2020s). For context, the study as a whole: Samples covering the acute and convalescent phases of COVID-19 were provided by collaborators in the United States, Italy and Spain. The prospective study material was composed of cDNA or gDNA derived from T cells, B-cell-depleted T cells, or PBMCs. The dataset comprised deeply sampled blood TCRbeta repertoires from subjects exposed to, actively infected with, or recovered from COVID-19. The repertoires were made available in a free public database intended to serve as a resource for research on the immune response to SARS-CoV-2. The samples were drawn from two sources: the first 160 participants of the ongoing ImmuneRACE study, and some 1,300 subjects contributed by 6 global collaborators. Nearly every sample came with metadata listing a de-identified subject ID, COVID-19 status, age in years and sex. Where HLA class I and class II types were available, the types were taken from metadata supplied by the sample provider, not from assay-based typing. Here is what the overall study found, with its caveats: The quantity of clinical and demographic metadata differed by source and by participant and was supplied without curation.

TCRbeta CDR3 regions were amplified from genomic DNA using the immunoSEQ Assay, a bias-controlled multiplex PCR. Per the source publication's procedure: The number of nucleated cells in each sample was estimated from the amplification of reference gene primers within the assay. To quantify the absolute abundance of each unique TCRbeta CDR3 rearrangement, sequence reads were collapsed and filtered. For each sample, productive Simpson clonality was calculated by taking the square root of Simpson's diversity index across productive rearrangements. This immuneACCESS table, as held by TCRdb, lists in-frame sequences with V and J called but not all clones. Of the missing ones, under half trace to an unresolved V gene in checked studies; the others have no known cause. That table furnishes V, J and clone size, whereas the DNA furnished D and trimming. The sample table records about 300,000 clones; more than 85% of these occur just once. The top ten clonotypes cover about 1.2% of the sample.

Worth noting for this clone: Its antigen is not yet known. It has no much larger one-base neighbor in the sample; base qualities were not kept.

The CDR3, cysteine through phenylalanine, is 18 amino acids long. Only CDR3 DNA remains: 54 bases, in frame from the first base. Clipping removes 1 base from V and 4 bases from J, with 11 as the unmatched junction base count. CDR1 and CDR2 are read off the germline V gene as KGHSH and LQKENI. Each collaborating institution followed its own protocols to collect whole blood in K2EDTA tubes. For TCRbeta analysis, collaborator samples were shipped as frozen whole blood, as isolated PBMCs, or as DNA extracted from either sample type. Sequencing input: peripheral blood. This TCR was recovered from a man between 65 and 85 years old with acute or convalescent COVID-19. This receptor chain uses TRBV18 and TRBJ2-1; TRBD1 fits 9 bases in the junction. The CDR3 corresponds to CASSPRVYRGRLYNEQFF. The DNA sequence reads TGTGCCAGCTCACCACGGGTTTACAGGGGGCGACTATACAATGAGCAGTTCTTC.